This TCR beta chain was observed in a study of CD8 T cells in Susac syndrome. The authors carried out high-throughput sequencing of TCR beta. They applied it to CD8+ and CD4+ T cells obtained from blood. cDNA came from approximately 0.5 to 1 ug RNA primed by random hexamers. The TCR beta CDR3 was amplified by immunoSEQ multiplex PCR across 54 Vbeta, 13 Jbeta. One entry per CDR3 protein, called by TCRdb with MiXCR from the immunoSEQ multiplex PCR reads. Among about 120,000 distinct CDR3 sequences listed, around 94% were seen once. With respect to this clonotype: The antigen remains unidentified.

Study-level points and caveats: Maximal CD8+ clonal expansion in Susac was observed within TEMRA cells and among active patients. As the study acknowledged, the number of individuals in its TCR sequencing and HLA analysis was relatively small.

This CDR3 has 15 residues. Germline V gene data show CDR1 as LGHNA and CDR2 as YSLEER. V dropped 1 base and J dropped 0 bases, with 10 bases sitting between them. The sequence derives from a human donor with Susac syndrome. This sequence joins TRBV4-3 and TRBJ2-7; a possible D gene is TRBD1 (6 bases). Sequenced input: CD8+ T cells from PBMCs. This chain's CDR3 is CASSQARDISYEQYF. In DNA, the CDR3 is TGCGCCAGCAGCCAAGCCCGGGACATCTCCTACGAGCAGTACTTC.